A single sample is the source of the 9 T cell receptor beta chains below, sequenced in a study of Ad26.COV2.S vaccination and SARS-CoV-2 variants. The assay was immunoSEQ multiplex PCR, and TCRdb's table has in-frame clones only and misses some. The data show a few hundred thousand clones, around 90% seen once. Noted treatment: around 19 received Ad26.COV2.S at low or high dose, single or two shots; roughly five received placebo; per-sample allocation not given. The study sampled participants on day 63 after the first vaccine or placebo injection. The sample consisted of peripheral blood, taken in a trial of Ad26.COV2.S vaccine versus placebo. These receptors originate from a person between 18 and 59 years old who received the Ad26.COV2.S COVID-19 vaccine or a placebo.

This chain uses TRBV5-5 with TRBJ2-5; 7 nucleotides align to TRBD2. CDR1 SGHKS and CDR2 YYEKEE come from the germline V gene (reference sequence). CDR3 length: 15 amino acids. Unmatched junction bases numbered 8, after V lost 1 base and J lost 5 bases. The CDR3 DNA reads TGTGCCAGCAGCTTGCCGGGAACCGGGGGGGAGACCCAGTACTTC. It codes for CASSLPGTGGETQYF.

This clone has only a few counts. The chain carries TRBV5-1 and TRBJ2-6; the match to TRBD1 covers 10 bases. This CDR3 region has 21 residues. With V trimmed by 3 bases and J by 0 bases, 15 bases remained unmatched. Germline V gene data show CDR1 as SGHRS and CDR2 as YFSETQ. As DNA, the CDR3 is TGCGCCAGCAGCTCTGACAGGGGGCCCGGACTAGCCCGCTCTGGGGCCAACGTCCTGACTTTC. Translated, it gives CASSSDRGPGLARSGANVLTF.

The chain is built from TRBV15 and TRBJ2-2; 8 nucleotides agree with TRBD1. V shed 5 bases, J shed 0 bases, and the junction held 5 bases outside the gene matches. The CDR3 extends over 16 amino acids. Germline CDR1 is LNHNV and CDR2 is YYDKDF (reference sequence). The CDR3: CATSGQGAPNTGELFF. CDR3 nucleotides: TGTGCCACCAGCGGGCAGGGGGCGCCGAACACCGGGGAGCTGTTTTTT.

V gene TRBV2 combines with J gene TRBJ1-4, with 8 positions matching TRBD1. Germline V gives CDR1 SNHLY, CDR2 FYNNEI. Unmatched junction bases numbered 10, after V lost 0 bases and J lost 10 bases. This CDR3 is built from 16 residues. CDR3: CASSEAMDRVAGKLFF. The CDR3 nucleotides are TGTGCCAGCAGTGAAGCAATGGACAGGGTAGCGGGAAAACTGTTTTTT.

V usage is TRBV11-2 and J usage is TRBJ2-2; 9 bases fit TRBD2. The CDR3 sequence is 15 residues long. Trimming cost V 5 bases and J 7 bases; bases outside gene matches: 8. Germline CDR1 reads SGHAT; CDR2 reads FQNNGV. The CDR3 bases are TGTGCCAGCAGCGAGGCGGGACTAGCTAGCGGGGAGCTGTTTTTT. It encodes CASSEAGLASGELFF.

The chain is built from TRBV11-2 and TRBJ2-7; D is unresolved. Germline CDR1 and CDR2: SGHAT and FQNNGV. The CDR3 covers 14 residues. V gave up 5 bases and J gave up 1 base, with 12 bases separating them. The CDR3 DNA reads TGTGCCAGCAGCCCGGAGACACGGTCCTACGAGCAGTACTTC. Protein: CASSPETRSYEQYF.

The CDR3 here is CASSRSGRSSYNEQFF. Written as DNA, the CDR3 is TGTGCCAGCAGTAGAAGCGGGAGGAGCTCCTACAATGAGCAGTTCTTC. The gene calls are TRBV27 and TRBJ2-1; 9 bases are shared with TRBD2. The V segment lost 5 bases and the J segment 0 bases; nucleotides outside the gene matches: 5. This CDR3 has 16 amino acids. Germline-derived CDR1 and CDR2 are MNHEY and SMNVEV (reference sequence).

The J gene is TRBJ1-6, the V gene TRBV19, with 7 nucleotides matching TRBD1. The CDR3 spans 13 residues. Germline CDR1 and CDR2: LNHDA and SQIVND (reference sequence). V gave up 7 bases and J gave up 7 bases; unmatched junction bases: 4. The DNA of the CDR3 is TGTGCCAGTAACAGGGGTGGCAATTCACCCCTCCACTTT. This sequence encodes CASNRGGNSPLHF.

V gene TRBV9 combines with J gene TRBJ2-7; D possibly corresponds to TRBD2 (6 bases). In germline, CDR1 is SGDLS, CDR2 YYNGEE. CDR3 length: 16 amino acids. V was pared by 4 bases and J by 2 bases, with 19 bases between. The CDR3 region has the DNA TGTGCCAGCAGCCCATCCGACGGGAGAAGACCCTACGAGCAGTACTTC. Its protein product is CASSPSDGRRPYEQYF.